What follows are 16 T cell receptor beta chains derived from one specimen sequenced in a study of breast tumors, draining lymph nodes, adjacent tissues. TCRdb reprocessed the multiplex PCR reads via MiXCR and lists one record per CDR3 protein. The sample shows approximately 190,000 distinct CDR3 sequences, roughly 31% of them seen only once. Samples came from axillary lymph nodes draining the breast cancer. Source material: axillary lymph node tissue. The receptors derive from a female donor with breast cancer. Some clones in this sample may be carry-over from other donors' samples.

CDR3 DNA: TGTGCCACCAGCGTTGAGATATGGGACAGCCGATACAATGAGCAGTTCTTC. It encodes CATSVEIWDSRYNEQFF. The chain couples TRBV15 to TRBJ2-1; 7 bases map to TRBD1. CDR3 length equals 17 residues. V was pared by 5 bases and J by 4 bases, with 14 bases of the junction left unmatched. The germline V gene has CDR1 LNHNV and CDR2 YYDKDF (reference sequence). Looking up the rest from reference TRBV15 and TRBJ2-1 gives the full variable domain: DAMVIQNPRYQVTQFGKPVTLSCSQTLNHNVMYWYQQKSSQAPKLLFHYYDKDFNNEADTPDNFQSRRPNTSFCFLDIRSPGLGDTAMYLCATSVEIWDSRYNEQFFGPGTRLTVL.

This sequence joins TRBV6-5 and TRBJ1-1, with D possibly matching TRBD1 (6 bases). CDR1 and CDR2 from the germline V gene are MNHEY and SVGAGI. Between the trimmed V and J ends, which lost 7 bases and 7 bases, there was a span of 16 bases. The CDR3 totals 13 residues. CDR3 sequence (DNA): TGTGCCAGCAATGCCGACGGGGGCGTTGAAGCTTTCTTT. Residues: CASNADGGVEAFF.

In its sample, this clonotype was seen a few times. This may arise from a read error, as a much more abundant clone is one base away. The gene calls are TRBV7-6 and TRBJ2-1; D is ambiguous. The CDR3 is made up of 14 amino acids. Germline V gene lookup returns CDR1 SGHVS and CDR2 FNYEAQ. This CDR3 is CASSLGYRYNEQSF. The CDR3 DNA follows: TGTGCCAGCAGCTTAGGGTACCGCTACAATGAGCAGTCCTTC.

There are many counts of this clonotype. The V and J genes are TRBV15 and TRBJ2-1; TRBD1 matches at 9 bases. The junction had 10 bases not matched to a gene; V was cut back by 4 bases and J by 9 bases. The CDR3 is made up of 15 amino acids. Per germline, CDR1 LNHNV and CDR2 YYDKDF (reference sequence). The CDR3 spells CATSIIPGQGREQFF. Written as DNA, the CDR3 is TGTGCCACCAGCATAATACCGGGACAGGGTCGTGAGCAGTTCTTC. The variable domain in full, with the rest retrieved from reference TRBV15 and TRBJ2-1, is DAMVIQNPRYQVTQFGKPVTLSCSQTLNHNVMYWYQQKSSQAPKLLFHYYDKDFNNEADTPDNFQSRRPNTSFCFLDIRSPGLGDTAMYLCATSIIPGQGREQFFGPGTRLTVL.

V gene TRBV7-3 combines with J gene TRBJ2-2; no reliable D call. This CDR3 has 15 residues. Germline CDR1 reads SGHTA; CDR2 reads FQGTGA. Trimming removed 1 base from V and 6 bases from J, with 12 bases in between. CDR3 DNA sequence: TGTGCCAGCAGCTTAAGTCTGATCGGTTCCGGGGAGCTGTTTTTT. Its translation: CASSLSLIGSGELFF.

This clonotype was picked up many times. The chain employs TRBV18 and TRBJ2-1; no definite D call. The germline gives CDR1 KGHSH, CDR2 LQKENI. V was cut by 4 bases and J by 5 bases, with 12 bases left in between. The CDR3 covers 14 residues. DNA for the CDR3: TGTGCCAGCTCACAGTACACAGACGACAATGAGCAGTTCTTC. Its translation is CASSQYTDDNEQFF.

This clonotype showed up many times. V gene TRBV9 combines with J gene TRBJ2-3; TRBD2 matches 11 bases. The CDR3 has 22 residues. V lost 0 bases, J lost 0 bases, and 18 bases stayed unmatched. Germline-derived CDR1 and CDR2 are SGDLS and YYNGEE. The CDR3 region has the DNA TGTGCCAGCAGCGTAGCGAGCGTAGGTAGCGGGAGGGCCGACCTTAGCACAGATACGCAGTATTTT. Translated: CASSVASVGSGRADLSTDTQYF.

The table lists this clonotype with many counts. This chain connects TRBV4-1 to TRBJ2-3, with 8 bases aligning to TRBD1. The CDR3 extends over 16 amino acids. Germline V gene data show CDR1 as MGHRA and CDR2 as YSYEKL. The junction had 6 bases not matched to a gene; V was cut back by 4 bases and J by 0 bases. CDR3 in amino acids: CASSPGTGLSTDTQYF. The CDR3 nucleotides are TGCGCCAGCAGCCCCGGGACAGGCCTGAGCACAGATACGCAGTATTTT.

This clonotype was counted ten times or more. The chain is built from TRBV3-1 and TRBJ1-3; 10 positions match TRBD1. The germline gives CDR1 LGHDT, CDR2 YNNKEL (reference sequence). V dropped 0 bases and J dropped 0; count of bases not matched to a gene: 2. The CDR3 is made up of 17 amino acids. CDR3 region: CASSQDWTGGSGNTIYF. CDR3 bases: TGTGCCAGCAGCCAAGATTGGACAGGGGGCTCTGGAAACACCATATATTTT.

The rearrangement joins TRBV6-2 or TRBV6-3 to TRBJ1-5, with D maybe TRBD1 (6 bases). V shed 9 bases and J shed 5 bases, with 14 bases lying between them. This CDR3 has 13 residues. Germline-derived CDR1 and CDR2 are MNHEY and SVGEGT. The CDR3 region has the DNA TGTGCCAGGACCGGGACACTTCATCAGCCCCAGCATTTT. Translation gives CARTGTLHQPQHF.

This clonotype was counted many times. The chain couples TRBV2 to TRBJ2-5; D perhaps matches TRBD2 (6 bases). Germline V CDR1 and CDR2: SNHLY, FYNNEI. Trimming removed 8 bases from V and 1 base from J, with 17 bases in between. This CDR3 region has 15 residues. The DNA of the CDR3 is TGTGCCAGCTCCCCTCGGCGGGGAAGCCAAGAGACCCAGTACTTC. Protein product: CASSPRRGSQETQYF.

With regard to this clonotype: It may be a read error: a sequence one base away is much more abundant. The chain combines TRBV6-6 with TRBJ2-3; 8 bases are a match to TRBD1. V was clipped by 5 bases and J by 1 base; unmatched bases: 11. Germline values: CDR1 MNHNY, CDR2 SVGAGI (reference sequence). The CDR3 is made up of 17 amino acids. The CDR3 region is CASSHGPRDRRTDTQYF. The CDR3 DNA sequence: TGTGCCAGCAGTCACGGACCCCGGGACAGGCGCACAGATACGCAGTATTTT.

The count of this clonotype is one. This chain uses TRBV12-3 or TRBV12-4 with TRBJ1-6; the D gene is possibly TRBD1 (6 bases). V lost 7 bases, J lost 11 bases, and 15 bases lay in between. The CDR3 sequence is 13 residues long. The chain's CDR3 is CASTPRGNPPLHF. CDR3 DNA: TGTGCCAGCACTCCCAGGGGTAACCCACCCCTCCACTTT.

Many counts were recorded for this clonotype. The V and J genes are TRBV5-8 and TRBJ2-7; no firm D call. Looked up from germline, CDR1 is SGHTS and CDR2 is YDEGEE. The CDR3 is 13 amino acids. The ends were cut back, 2 bases at V and 9 bases at J, with 15 bases in the middle. CDR3 residues: CASSLGSVRGQYF. The DNA of the CDR3 is TGTGCCAGCAGCTTAGGGTCTGTACGAGGGCAGTACTTC.

This clonotype was counted ten times or more. The V call is TRBV14, the J call TRBJ2-1; TRBD2 matches 8 bases. The CDR3 has 15 residues. The germline V gene encodes CDR1 SGHDN and CDR2 FVKESK. V dropped 1 base and J dropped 4; count of bases not matched to a gene: 3. CDR3 coding DNA: TGTGCCAGCAGCCAAGGCAGCGGGGGTTACAATGAGCAGTTCTTC. Protein: CASSQGSGGYNEQFF.

There are a few counts of this clonotype. Given a much more abundant clone one base away, this may be a read error. The chain combines TRBV9 with TRBJ2-1; no clear D gene. The CDR3 has 15 amino acids. CDR1 is SGDLS, CDR2 YYNGEE, per germline. CDR3 residues: CASSVSRLPYNEPFF. The DNA of the CDR3 is TGTGCCAGCAGCGTTAGTCGACTGCCCTACAATGAGCCGTTCTTC.